This TCR beta chain stems from a study of OX40 agonist ivuxolimab in advanced cancers. With regard to this clone: What it binds is not known.

The study, taken as a whole, reports: Also present in some nonresponders was a low level of normalized T-cell clonal expansion. CD8+ T cells were the subset that, on average, had more expanded clones than CD4+. The specificity for antigen of the expanded peripheral T cells was not determined.

Germline CDR1 reads MNHNY; CDR2 reads SVGAGI (reference sequence). The CDR3 loop spans 15 amino acids. This table comes from immunoSEQ multiplex PCR, and its TCRdb copy is limited to in-frame clones, with some not included. The table lists about 77,000 clones, around four fifths of them singletons, with approximately 0.8% in the top ten. This TCR was sampled from an adult with an advanced solid tumor such as melanoma, head and neck, liver or kidney cancer. The specimen comprised CD4+ or CD8+ T cells sorted from blood, sampled in a trial of the OX40 agonist ivuxolimab. The rearrangement links TRBV6-6 to TRBJ2-5; possibly TRBD1 or TRBD2 for D (5 bases each). The last part of the DNA fits TRBJ2-7 better; the J call may be wrong. CDR3 residues: CASSLLGTYTDEQYF. The CDR3 nucleotides read TGTGCCAGCAGCCTACTGGGGACGTACACGGACGAGCAGTACTTC.